Sequencing of this T cell receptor beta chain was carried out in a study of control samples from healthy donors and cancer patients. Sequencing used immunoSEQ multiplex PCR; TCRdb keeps in-frame clones, though not all of them. The sample records about 77,000 clones, 92% being singletons. This CDR3 region has 17 residues. Germline CDR1 reads SGHRS; CDR2 reads YFSETQ. The ends were cut back, 4 bases at V and 2 bases at J, with 16 bases in the middle. Input material: blood. This clonotype originated in a woman aged 60-70 years in good health. The rearrangement joins TRBV5-1 to TRBJ2-6; D may be TRBD2 (5 bases). CDR3: CASSPGEGLAGANVLTF. The CDR3 DNA is TGCGCCAGCAGCCCTGGAGAGGGATTAGCTGGGGCCAACGTCCTGACTTTC. The full variable domain, completed using reference TRBV5-1 and TRBJ2-6, is KAGVTQTPRYLIKTRGQQVTLSCSPISGHRSVSWYQQTPGQGLQFLFEYFSETQRNKGNFPGRFSGRQFSNSRSEMNVSTLELGDSALYLCASSPGEGLAGANVLTFGAGSRLTVL.